This is a list of T cell receptor beta chains from one sample in a study of blood T cell repertoires in COVID-19. Method: immunoSEQ multiplex PCR; TCRdb's copy keeps in-frame clones and lacks some. This table has about 180,000 clones, around 73% appearing once. The specimen sequenced was PBMCs or T cells enriched from blood (not recorded which). These TCRs come from a woman aged 45 to 65 who had recovered from COVID-19. Each CDR3 is given with its conserved first and last residue. The D gene is left open where the match is weak. Size values are once, few and many counts, or a class for expanded clones, and some rows have none.

CDR3: CASSQALAEETQYF
DNA: TGTGCCAGCAGCCAAGCTCTAGCGGAAGAGACCCAGTACTTC
J: TRBJ2-5
D: TRBD2
V: TRBV4-2
size: NA

CDR3: CASSLAKGAYNEQFF
DNA: TGTGCCAGCAGCTTAGCTAAAGGGGCCTACAATGAGCAGTTCTTC
J: TRBJ2-1
D: NA
V: TRBV7-2
size: NA

CDR3: CASSKGGNIPGRPQHF
DNA: TGTGCCAGCAGCAAGGGGGGGAACATCCCGGGAAGGCCCCAGCATTTT
J: TRBJ1-5
D: NA
V: TRBV3-1/TRBV3-2
size: NA

CDR3: CASSPGRGNTEAFF
DNA: TGTGCCAGCAGCCCGGGTCGGGGGAACACTGAAGCTTTCTTT
J: TRBJ1-1
D: NA
V: TRBV11-3
size: NA

CDR3: CASSFGFRGPQHF
DNA: TGTGCCAGTAGTTTCGGGTTCCGGGGGCCCCAGCATTTT
J: TRBJ1-5
D: NA
V: TRBV19
size: NA

CDR3: CASSLVLAGGRGETQYF
DNA: TGCGCCAGCAGCTTGGTTCTAGCGGGAGGGCGCGGGGAGACGCAGTATTTT
J: TRBJ2-3
D: TRBD2
V: TRBV5-1
size: NA

CDR3: CASSQEGTISYEQYF
DNA: TGCGCCAGCAGCCAAGAGGGGACTATATCCTACGAGCAGTACTTC
J: TRBJ2-7
D: TRBD2
V: TRBV4-1
size: few

CDR3: CASSIIAGGGTDTQYF
DNA: TGTGCCAGTAGTATCATAGCGGGTGGAGGCACAGATACGCAGTATTTT
J: TRBJ2-3
D: TRBD2
V: TRBV19
size: NA

CDR3: CASSPFGSYNEQFF
DNA: TGTGCCAGCAGCCCGTTCGGTTCCTACAATGAGCAGTTCTTC
J: TRBJ2-1
D: NA
V: TRBV6-5
size: NA

CDR3: CATSDLGPPLMEKLFF
DNA: TGTGCCACCAGTGATTTGGGCCCGCCTTTGATGGAAAAACTGTTTTTT
J: TRBJ1-4
D: NA
V: TRBV24-1
size: few

CDR3: CASSLYGRGYEQYF
DNA: TGTGCCAGCAGCTTATATGGCAGGGGCTACGAGCAGTACTTC
J: TRBJ2-7
D: NA
V: TRBV7-2
size: NA

CDR3: CASSIGLAATGELFF
DNA: TGTGCCAGCAGCATTGGACTAGCAGCCACCGGGGAGCTGTTTTTT
J: TRBJ2-2
D: TRBD2
V: TRBV5-4
size: NA

CDR3: CASNDDQEVSFAIYF
DNA: TGTGCCAGCAACGACGACCAGGAGGTCAGTTTTGCCATATATTTT
J: TRBJ1-3
D: NA
V: TRBV21-1
size: NA

CDR3: CASRPSTLNTEAFF
DNA: TGTGCCAGCAGGCCTTCGACACTGAACACTGAAGCTTTCTTT
J: TRBJ1-1
D: NA
V: TRBV3-1/TRBV3-2
size: NA

CDR3: CASSLAAGAGEQFF
DNA: TGTGCCAGCAGCTTAGCCGCGGGGGCGGGTGAGCAGTTCTTC
J: TRBJ2-1
D: NA
V: TRBV7-9
size: NA

CDR3: CASSRLAEVDEQFF
DNA: TGTGCCAGCAGTAGACTAGCGGAGGTCGATGAGCAGTTCTTC
J: TRBJ2-1
D: TRBD2
V: TRBV27
size: NA

CDR3: CASSLMGGDEKLFF
DNA: TGTGCCAGCAGCTTAATGGGGGGAGATGAAAAACTGTTTTTT
J: TRBJ1-4
D: NA
V: TRBV7-9
size: NA

CDR3: CASSFQGLYNEQFF
DNA: TGTGCCAGCAGCTTCCAGGGGCTATACAATGAGCAGTTCTTC
J: TRBJ2-1
D: NA
V: TRBV7-9
size: NA

CDR3: CASSDSGDTYNEQFF
DNA: TGTGCCAGCAGTGACTCGGGCGATACCTACAATGAGCAGTTCTTC
J: TRBJ2-1
D: NA
V: TRBV6-4
size: few

CDR3: CASSPAGTGAYEQYF
DNA: TGTGCCAGCAGCCCGGCCGGGACAGGAGCGTACGAGCAGTACTTC
J: TRBJ2-7
D: TRBD1
V: TRBV5-4
size: once

CDR3: CASSRTSGRRDTQYF
DNA: TGTGCCAGCAGCCGGACTAGCGGGAGGAGAGATACGCAGTATTTT
J: TRBJ2-3
D: TRBD2
V: TRBV6-5
size: once

CDR3: CASSPQRTRFTGELFF
DNA: TGTGCCAGCTCACCCCAACGGACTCGATTCACCGGGGAGCTGTTTTTT
J: TRBJ2-2
D: NA
V: TRBV18
size: NA

CDR3: CASSQDGETQYF
DNA: TGTGCCAGCAGCCAAGACGGAGAGACCCAGTACTTC
J: TRBJ2-5
D: NA
V: TRBV3-1/TRBV3-2
size: NA

CDR3: CASSQDSYSNQPQHF
DNA: TGTGCCAGCAGTCAGGACAGTTATAGCAATCAGCCCCAGCATTTT
J: TRBJ1-5
D: NA
V: TRBV6-5
size: NA

CDR3: CATSRDRASYNEQFF
DNA: TGTGCCACCAGCAGAGATCGTGCTAGCTACAATGAGCAGTTCTTC
J: TRBJ2-1
D: NA
V: TRBV15
size: NA

CDR3: CASSLEQDATQYF
DNA: TGTGCCAGCAGTTTAGAACAGGACGCGACCCAGTACTTC
J: TRBJ2-5
D: NA
V: TRBV12-3/TRBV12-4
size: NA

CDR3: CASSPRVTSTDTQYF
DNA: TGCGCCAGCAGCCCCCGGGTCACTAGCACAGATACGCAGTATTTT
J: TRBJ2-3
D: NA
V: TRBV5-1
size: NA

CDR3: CASGGDRASNQPQHF
DNA: TGTGCCAGCGGGGGGGACAGGGCGAGCAATCAGCCCCAGCATTTT
J: TRBJ1-5
D: TRBD1
V: TRBV2
size: NA

CDR3: CASSGLVGDGPDTQYF
DNA: TGCGCCAGCAGCGGTCTGGTAGGAGATGGCCCAGATACGCAGTATTTT
J: TRBJ2-3
D: NA
V: TRBV5-1
size: NA

CDR3: CASSRVDSSTDTQYF
DNA: TGTGCCAGCAGCCGAGTGGACAGCAGCACAGATACGCAGTATTTT
J: TRBJ2-3
D: NA
V: TRBV28
size: NA

CDR3: CASSRSGRFNEQFF
DNA: TGTGCCAGCAGCCGTAGCGGGAGGTTTAATGAGCAGTTCTTC
J: TRBJ2-1
D: TRBD2
V: TRBV11-2
size: NA

CDR3: CASSESGFSNQPQHF
DNA: TGTGCCAGCAGTGAGTCAGGGTTTAGCAATCAGCCCCAGCATTTT
J: TRBJ1-5
D: NA
V: TRBV2
size: NA

CDR3: CASSPEGGPQHF
DNA: TGCGCCAGCAGCCCCGAGGGCGGACCCCAGCATTTT
J: TRBJ1-5
D: NA
V: TRBV5-1
size: NA